The entry that follows covers one T cell receptor beta chain sequence. The antigen is undetermined. V was pared by 0 bases and J by 4 bases, with 13 bases between. Looked up from germline, CDR1 is SGHRS and CDR2 is YFSETQ. The CDR3 is 16 residues long. The data derive from a study of shared clonotypes between healthy human individuals. General study results and limits: Clonotypes not shared had lower generation probabilities than those common to all four donors.

Only in-frame clones appear in the TCRdb table, and some are missing; sequencing was by immunoSEQ multiplex PCR. The sample has some 2,500,000 clones; 93% are singletons. Healthy and HIV-negative, the adult donors had no recent acute infections or vaccinations. This chain uses TRBV5-1 with TRBJ1-4; D is ambiguous. This TCR derives from a man aged 18 to 30 in good health. Some clones in this sample may be carry-over from other donors' samples. The sequenced material came from naive CD4+ T cells from PBMCs. Subset of the sample: CD45RA+ positively selected. The CDR3 DNA reads as TGCGCCAGCAGCTTGGCCGCAGTCCCCCTTAATGAAAAACTGTTTTTT. It is translated as CASSLAAVPLNEKLFF.